This is a list of T cell receptor beta chains from one sample in a study of shared T cell receptors in the human thymus. The assay was immunoSEQ multiplex PCR, and TCRdb's table has in-frame clones only and misses some. The sample includes 720,000 or so clones, 75% to 90% of them seen just once. These data were likewise used in another study, on human thymus T cells.

The sequenced sample was thymocytes. The receptor set was obtained from a girl under two years old with a congenital heart defect. CDR3s include the opening cysteine and the closing phenylalanine or tryptophan. A D gene is named only where the DNA matches it firmly. Rows may omit the clone size; those that give it use once, few, many or a size class.

j_call,d_call,clone_size,v_call,cdr3_nt,cdr3_aa
TRBJ2-3,TRBD2,few,TRBV6-5,TGTGCCAGCAGTTTACGTAAGCGGGGGGGCACAGATACGCAGTATTTT,CASSLRKRGGTDTQYF
TRBJ1-1,NA,once,TRBV5-1,TGCGCCAGCAGCTTGCGCGGGGGGAGATACCCTGATCTGGAGATGAACACTGAAGCTTTCTTT,CASSLRGGRYPDLEMNTEAFF
TRBJ2-7,NA,few,TRBV15,TGTGCCACCAGCAGAGCCTGGGCGGGGCGTCCGGGCGAGCAGTACTTC,CATSRAWAGRPGEQYF
TRBJ1-2,NA,NA,TRBV30,TGTGCCTGCTCCGACAGGCCCCATGGCTACACCTTC,CACSDRPHGYTF
TRBJ2-1,TRBD1,NA,TRBV6-5,TGTGCCAGCAGTTATGAAGGGACAGGGGCGGGTGAGCAGTTCTTC,CASSYEGTGAGEQFF
TRBJ2-5,TRBD1,few,TRBV5-6,TGTGCCAGCAGCTATTACCTCCGCGGACAGGAGGAGACCCAGTACTTC,CASSYYLRGQEETQYF
TRBJ2-5,NA,NA,TRBV6-1,TGTGCCAGCAGTGAATTGCCTCAAGGGCGGGATAAGTGGGCTCAAGAGACCCAGTACTTC,CASSELPQGRDKWAQETQYF
TRBJ1-6,NA,NA,TRBV28,TGTGCCAGCCAGACGGACAGCCGCAATTCACCCCTCCACTTT,CASQTDSRNSPLHF
TRBJ1-6,TRBD1,NA,TRBV7-9,TGTGCCAGCAAGAAACAGGGGAATTCACCCCTCCACTTT,CASKKQGNSPLHF
TRBJ2-1,NA,once,TRBV4-1,TGCGCCAGCAGCCGCCTTCGGTGGGCGGGATCTTACAATGAGCAGTTCTTC,CASSRLRWAGSYNEQFF
TRBJ1-4,NA,NA,TRBV9,TGTGCCAGCAGCGTAGAAGGTGACAGGAATAATGAAAAACTGTTTTTT,CASSVEGDRNNEKLFF
TRBJ1-2,NA,NA,TRBV7-8,TGTGCCAGCAGCTCAGACAGGATTCGCAGTGGCTACACCTTC,CASSSDRIRSGYTF
TRBJ2-5,NA,NA,TRBV4-1,TGCGCCAGCAGCCAAGTCCGGGGAGCGTTGCAAGAGACCCAGTACTTC,CASSQVRGALQETQYF
TRBJ1-4,NA,NA,TRBV7-2,TGTGCCAGCAGCTTAGACAGAGAAAAACTGTTTTTT,CASSLDREKLFF
TRBJ2-3,TRBD1,NA,TRBV5-6,TGTGCCAGCAGCTTAAGGACAGGGGAAGGGGATACGCAGTATTTT,CASSLRTGEGDTQYF
TRBJ2-7,NA,few,TRBV11-2,TGTGCCAGCAGCCCCCGCCAGACCTACGAGCAGTACTTC,CASSPRQTYEQYF
TRBJ2-6,TRBD1,NA,TRBV5-1,TGCGCCAGCAGCCAGACCGGGACAGCTACACCGGGGGGGGCCAACGTCCTGACTTTC,CASSQTGTATPGGANVLTF
TRBJ1-1,NA,NA,TRBV12-5,TGTGCTAGTGCTCCGCGGGTCACAGGGTCCCACACTGAAGCTTTCTTT,CASAPRVTGSHTEAFF
TRBJ2-7,NA,once,TRBV4-1,TGCGCCAGCAGCCAATCAAGACAGGGAGGACACGAGCAGTACTTC,CASSQSRQGGHEQYF
TRBJ1-2,TRBD1,NA,TRBV9,TGTGCCAGCAGCGCGACAGGGTTGAGAGATGGCTACACCTTC,CASSATGLRDGYTF
TRBJ1-5,NA,NA,TRBV15,TGTGCCACCAGCGCGCTAGGGGGACAGCCCCAGCATTTT,CATSALGGQPQHF
TRBJ1-1,NA,NA,TRBV28,TGTGCCAGCAGTTTTCTGCAACAGGGAGTGAACACTGAAGCTTTCTTT,CASSFLQQGVNTEAFF
TRBJ2-1,TRBD2,NA,TRBV19,TGTGCCAGTAGACTAGCGGGGTTAACCAATGAGCAGTTCTTC,CASRLAGLTNEQFF
TRBJ1-6,TRBD1,NA,TRBV6-4,TGTGCCAGCAGTGAAAATGGACAGGCAAATTCACCCCTCCACTTT,CASSENGQANSPLHF
TRBJ1-1,NA,once,TRBV11-2,TGTGCCAGCAGCGAGGGGGGGCGGGGGTTCGACACTGAAGCTTTCTTT,CASSEGGRGFDTEAFF
TRBJ2-3,NA,NA,TRBV29-1,TGCAGCGTCCCCGAAGGGGGTGGCACAGATACGCAGTATTTT,CSVPEGGGTDTQYF
TRBJ1-1,TRBD1,NA,TRBV5-1,TGCGCCAGCAGCCGGACTGGGACAGCCCCTGCCTTGAGGGGAATGAACACTGAAGCTTTCTTT,CASSRTGTAPALRGMNTEAFF
TRBJ1-1,TRBD1,NA,TRBV6-5,TGTGCCAGCAGTTACCACCCGGGACAGGCGAACACTGAAGCTTTCTTT,CASSYHPGQANTEAFF
TRBJ1-1,TRBD1,NA,TRBV7-8,TGTGCCAGCAGCTTACCAGGGGGCAGGAGGTCGTCTGAAGCTTTCTTT,CASSLPGGRRSSEAFF
TRBJ2-2,TRBD2,NA,TRBV4-3,TGCGCCAGCAGCCGAGAAAGCGGGGCGAACACCGGGGAGCTGTTTTTT,CASSRESGANTGELFF
TRBJ1-5,NA,NA,TRBV4-1,TGCGCCAGCAGCCAAGAGGGGGCAGGGCCGCCAGTGCCCCAGCATTTT,CASSQEGAGPPVPQHF
TRBJ1-4,NA,NA,TRBV5-1,TGCGCCAGCAGCTCACAGGCAACTAATGAAAAACTGTTTTTT,CASSSQATNEKLFF
TRBJ1-1,NA,NA,TRBV19,TGTGCCAGTAGTATTATTACACCGATGAACACTGAAGCTTTCTTT,CASSIITPMNTEAFF
TRBJ2-5,NA,few,TRBV14,TGTGCCAGCGGTACCGAGGAGACCCAGTACTTC,CASGTEETQYF
TRBJ1-1,NA,NA,TRBV7-2,TGTGCCAGCAGTTCCGTGGCAGACACTGAAGCTTTCTTT,CASSSVADTEAFF
TRBJ2-4,TRBD1,NA,TRBV11-2,TGTGCCAGCAGCTTAGTGGCGTTAGGACAGGGTCCCAAAAACATTCAGTACTTC,CASSLVALGQGPKNIQYF
TRBJ2-7,NA,NA,TRBV5-4,TGTGCCAGCAGCTTTGGGGCTAGAGGCGAGCAGTACTTC,CASSFGARGEQYF
TRBJ1-6,NA,NA,TRBV7-9,TGTGCCAGCAGCTGGGGCGCCTATAATTCACCCCTCCACTTT,CASSWGAYNSPLHF
TRBJ2-2,NA,NA,TRBV2,TGTGCCAGCAGGAGGCCCAGTCGCGGTGTCGGGGAGCTGTTTTTT,CASRRPSRGVGELFF
TRBJ2-5,NA,NA,TRBV5-6,TGTGCCAGCAGCTTGAAGGTTGAGACAGGCCCACAGACCCAGTACTTC,CASSLKVETGPQTQYF
TRBJ2-7,NA,NA,TRBV7-9,TGTGCCAGCAGCTGGCGGGGTGAGGGCTACGAGCAGTACTTC,CASSWRGEGYEQYF
TRBJ1-4,TRBD1,few,TRBV25-1,TGTGCCAGCAGTGACGGCAGGGGGCGGCCTGAAAAACTGTTTTTT,CASSDGRGRPEKLFF
TRBJ2-2,TRBD1,NA,TRBV5-5,TGTGCCAGCAGCTGGAGGGACAGGGGGCTTACCGGGGAGCTGTTTTTT,CASSWRDRGLTGELFF
TRBJ1-1,TRBD1,NA,TRBV25-1,TGTGCCAGCACGCGGACAGGATACACTGAAGCTTTCTTT,CASTRTGYTEAFF
TRBJ2-7,TRBD1,few,TRBV28,TGTGCCAGCGGAACCAATGGGACAGTCGGGGAGCAGTACTTC,CASGTNGTVGEQYF
TRBJ1-2,TRBD1,NA,TRBV11-2,TGTGCCAGCAGCTTAGTAGTACGGGACAGGGGTATTTGGAACTATGGCTACACCTTC,CASSLVVRDRGIWNYGYTF
TRBJ2-3,NA,NA,TRBV4-3,TGCGCCAGCAGCCAAGACAACCGGTCTGTTACGCAGTATTTT,CASSQDNRSVTQYF
TRBJ2-6,NA,NA,TRBV5-1,TGCGCCAGCAGCTTGGCCAAAGGGGAAAAAGACTCCTCTGGGGCCAACGTCCTGACTTTC,CASSLAKGEKDSSGANVLTF
TRBJ1-2,NA,NA,TRBV2,TGTGCCAGCAGTGAAGCGAGGGGACAAGGGGAGACTGGTGGTTACACCTTC,CASSEARGQGETGGYTF